The subject of this entry is one T cell receptor (beta chain). Its cognate antigen is unknown. V was pared by 2 bases and J by 7 bases, with 9 bases between. The CDR3 is 13 residues long. Germline V CDR1 and CDR2: MDHEN, SYDVKM. The data belong to a study of graft-versus-host responses after intestinal transplantation. Overall study results and limits: Early post-transplant HvG declines showed an association with peak circulating GvH clone levels. GvH clonotypes were identified within recipient marrow, with a subset emerging first in ileum or blood.

Libraries were prepared by immunoSEQ multiplex PCR; TCRdb keeps only in-frame clonotypes and omits some of them. Of some 93,000 clones in the sample, 91% were seen once. The receptor was isolated from a human donor who received an intestinal transplant. This chain uses TRBV28 with TRBJ1-5; D unclear. The sequencing here drew on unstimulated CD8+ T cells sorted from spleen or lymph node cells, taken before intestinal transplant. CDR3 sequence reads: CASSLQKLQPQHF. The CDR3 coding sequence is TGTGCCAGCAGTTTACAGAAACTACAGCCCCAGCATTTT.